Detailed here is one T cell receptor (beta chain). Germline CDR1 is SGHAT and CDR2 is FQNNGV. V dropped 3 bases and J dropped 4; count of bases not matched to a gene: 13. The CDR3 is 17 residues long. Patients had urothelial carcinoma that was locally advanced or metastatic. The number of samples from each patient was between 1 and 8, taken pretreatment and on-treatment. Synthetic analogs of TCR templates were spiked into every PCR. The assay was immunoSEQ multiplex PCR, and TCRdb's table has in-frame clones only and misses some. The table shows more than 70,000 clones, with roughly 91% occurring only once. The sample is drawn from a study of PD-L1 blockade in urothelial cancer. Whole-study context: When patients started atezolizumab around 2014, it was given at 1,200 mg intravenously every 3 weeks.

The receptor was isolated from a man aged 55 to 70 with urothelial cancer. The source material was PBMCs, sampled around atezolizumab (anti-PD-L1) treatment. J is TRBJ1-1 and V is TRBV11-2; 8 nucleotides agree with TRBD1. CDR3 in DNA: TGTGCCAGCAGCTTGGGGGCCCGACAGGGGATGGGCACTGAAGCTTTCTTT. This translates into CASSLGARQGMGTEAFF.